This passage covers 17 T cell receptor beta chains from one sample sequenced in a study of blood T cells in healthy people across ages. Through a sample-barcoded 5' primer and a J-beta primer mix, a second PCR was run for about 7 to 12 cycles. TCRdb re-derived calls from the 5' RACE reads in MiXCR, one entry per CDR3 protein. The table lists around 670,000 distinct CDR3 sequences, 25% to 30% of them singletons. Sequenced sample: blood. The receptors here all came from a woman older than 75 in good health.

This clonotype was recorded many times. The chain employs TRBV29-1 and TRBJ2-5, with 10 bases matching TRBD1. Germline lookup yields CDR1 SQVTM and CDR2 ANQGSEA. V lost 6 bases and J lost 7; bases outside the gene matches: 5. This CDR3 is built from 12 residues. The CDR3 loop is CSVGTGDATQYF. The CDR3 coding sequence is TGCAGCGTGGGGACAGGGGACGCGACCCAGTACTTC.

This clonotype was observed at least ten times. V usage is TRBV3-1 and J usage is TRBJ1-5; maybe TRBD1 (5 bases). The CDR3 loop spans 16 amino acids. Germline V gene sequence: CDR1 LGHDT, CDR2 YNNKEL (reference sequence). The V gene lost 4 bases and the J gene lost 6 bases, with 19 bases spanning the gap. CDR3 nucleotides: TGTGCCAGCAGCCGAGGGTCCGGGGTCCAGGGTCAGCCCCAGCATTTT. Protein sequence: CASSRGSGVQGQPQHF.

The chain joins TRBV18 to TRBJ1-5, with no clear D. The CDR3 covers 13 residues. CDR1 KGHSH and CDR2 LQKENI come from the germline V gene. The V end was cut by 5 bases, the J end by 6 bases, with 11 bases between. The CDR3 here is CASSTATGQPQHF. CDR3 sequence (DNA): TGTGCCAGCTCAACCGCGACGGGTCAGCCCCAGCATTTT.

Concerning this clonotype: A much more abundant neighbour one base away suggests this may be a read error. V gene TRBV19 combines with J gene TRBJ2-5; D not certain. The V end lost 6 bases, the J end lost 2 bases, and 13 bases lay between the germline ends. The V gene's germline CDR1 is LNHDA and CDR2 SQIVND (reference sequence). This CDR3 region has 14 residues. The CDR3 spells CASRIPALQETQYF. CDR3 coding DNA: TGTGCCAGTAGGATACCGGCCCTTCAAGAGACCCAGTACTTC.

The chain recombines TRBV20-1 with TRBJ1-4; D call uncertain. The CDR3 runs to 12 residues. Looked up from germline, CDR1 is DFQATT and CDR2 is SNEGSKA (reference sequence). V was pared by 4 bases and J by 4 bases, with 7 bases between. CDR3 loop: CSAILGNEKLFF. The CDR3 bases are TGCAGTGCTATACTGGGTAATGAAAAACTGTTTTTT.

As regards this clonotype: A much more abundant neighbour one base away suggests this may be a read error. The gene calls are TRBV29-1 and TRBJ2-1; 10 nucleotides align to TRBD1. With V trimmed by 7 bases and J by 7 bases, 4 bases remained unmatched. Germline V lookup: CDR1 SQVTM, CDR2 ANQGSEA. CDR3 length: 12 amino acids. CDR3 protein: CSGGGQGNEQFF. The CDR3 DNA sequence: TGCAGCGGGGGGGGACAGGGGAATGAGCAGTTCTTC.

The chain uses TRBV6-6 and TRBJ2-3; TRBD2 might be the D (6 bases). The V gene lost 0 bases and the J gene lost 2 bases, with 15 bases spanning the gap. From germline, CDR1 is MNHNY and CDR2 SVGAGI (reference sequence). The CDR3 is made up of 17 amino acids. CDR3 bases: TGTGCCAGCAGTTACTCGCTATCAGGCGGGATCACAGATACGCAGTATTTT. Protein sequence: CASSYSLSGGITDTQYF.

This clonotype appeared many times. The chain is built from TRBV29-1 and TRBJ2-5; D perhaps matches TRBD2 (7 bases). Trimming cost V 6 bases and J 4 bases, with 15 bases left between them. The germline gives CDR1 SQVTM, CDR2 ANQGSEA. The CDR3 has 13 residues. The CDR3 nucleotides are TGCAGCGTGGGGGAGGGGGGGAGAGAGACCCAGTACTTC. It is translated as CSVGEGGRETQYF.

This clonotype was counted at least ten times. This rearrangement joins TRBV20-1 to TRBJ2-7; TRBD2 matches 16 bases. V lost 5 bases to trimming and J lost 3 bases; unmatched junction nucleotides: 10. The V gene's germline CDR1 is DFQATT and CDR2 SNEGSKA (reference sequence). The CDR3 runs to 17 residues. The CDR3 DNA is TGCAGTGCTGCCCACCCGGGACTAGCGGGGGGGGTCTACGAGCAGTACTTC. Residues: CSAAHPGLAGGVYEQYF.

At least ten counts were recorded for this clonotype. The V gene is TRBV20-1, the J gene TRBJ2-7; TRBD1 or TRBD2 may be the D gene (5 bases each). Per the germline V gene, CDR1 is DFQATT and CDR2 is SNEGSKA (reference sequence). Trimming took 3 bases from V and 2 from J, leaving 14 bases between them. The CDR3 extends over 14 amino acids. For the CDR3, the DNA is TGCAGTGCTAGGCCCGGGACGGCGACCTACGAGCAGTACTTC. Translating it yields CSARPGTATYEQYF.

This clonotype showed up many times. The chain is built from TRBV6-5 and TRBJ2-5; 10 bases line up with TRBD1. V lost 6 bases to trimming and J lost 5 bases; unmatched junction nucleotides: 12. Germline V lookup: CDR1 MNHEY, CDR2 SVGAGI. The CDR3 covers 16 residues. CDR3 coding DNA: TGTGCCAGCAGCCGCCGGGACAGGGGTTTGGACGAGACCCAGTACTTC. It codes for CASSRRDRGLDETQYF.

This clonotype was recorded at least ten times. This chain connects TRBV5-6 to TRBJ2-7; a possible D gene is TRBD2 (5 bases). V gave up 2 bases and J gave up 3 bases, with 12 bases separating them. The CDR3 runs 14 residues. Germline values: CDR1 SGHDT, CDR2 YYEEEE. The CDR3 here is CASSFRGWDYEQYF. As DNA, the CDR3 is TGTGCCAGCAGCTTCCGGGGATGGGACTACGAGCAGTACTTC. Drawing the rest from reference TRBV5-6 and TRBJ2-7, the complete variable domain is DAGVTQSPTHLIKTRGQQVTLRCSPKSGHDTVSWYQQALGQGPQFIFQYYEEEERQRGNFPDRFSGHQFPNYSSELNVNALLLGDSALYLCASSFRGWDYEQYFGPGTRLTVT.

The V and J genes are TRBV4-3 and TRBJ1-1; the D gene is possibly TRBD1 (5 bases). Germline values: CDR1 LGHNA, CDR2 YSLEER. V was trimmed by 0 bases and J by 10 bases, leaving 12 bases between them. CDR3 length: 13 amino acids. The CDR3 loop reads CASSQDGTGRAFF. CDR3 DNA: TGCGCCAGCAGCCAAGATGGTACAGGAAGAGCTTTCTTT.

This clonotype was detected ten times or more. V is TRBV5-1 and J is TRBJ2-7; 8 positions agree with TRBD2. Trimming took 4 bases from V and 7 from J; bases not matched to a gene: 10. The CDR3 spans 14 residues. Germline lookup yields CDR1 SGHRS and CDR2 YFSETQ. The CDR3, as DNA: TGCGCCAGCAGCCCCACGGCGGGGGGAGGGGAGCAGTACTTC. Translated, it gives CASSPTAGGGEQYF.

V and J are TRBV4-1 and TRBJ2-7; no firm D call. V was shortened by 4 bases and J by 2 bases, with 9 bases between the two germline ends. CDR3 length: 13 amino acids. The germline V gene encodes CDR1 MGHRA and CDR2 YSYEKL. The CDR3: CASSLTEAYEQYF. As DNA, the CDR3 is TGCGCCAGCAGCCTCACGGAAGCCTACGAGCAGTACTTC.

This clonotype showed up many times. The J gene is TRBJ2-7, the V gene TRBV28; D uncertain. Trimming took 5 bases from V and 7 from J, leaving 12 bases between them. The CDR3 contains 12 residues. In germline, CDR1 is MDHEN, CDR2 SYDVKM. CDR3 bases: TGTGCCAGCAGTGACGATAGTCGGGAGCAGTACTTC. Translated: CASSDDSREQYF.

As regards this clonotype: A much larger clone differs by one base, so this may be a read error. CDR3 amino acids: CATSREAGSYGQYF. The CDR3 region has the DNA TGTGCCACCAGCAGAGAGGCGGGCTCCTACGGGCAGTACTTC. The gene calls are TRBV15 and TRBJ2-7, with D maybe TRBD2 (5 bases). Germline CDR1 reads LNHNV; CDR2 reads YYDKDF (reference sequence). The CDR3 is 14 amino acids.